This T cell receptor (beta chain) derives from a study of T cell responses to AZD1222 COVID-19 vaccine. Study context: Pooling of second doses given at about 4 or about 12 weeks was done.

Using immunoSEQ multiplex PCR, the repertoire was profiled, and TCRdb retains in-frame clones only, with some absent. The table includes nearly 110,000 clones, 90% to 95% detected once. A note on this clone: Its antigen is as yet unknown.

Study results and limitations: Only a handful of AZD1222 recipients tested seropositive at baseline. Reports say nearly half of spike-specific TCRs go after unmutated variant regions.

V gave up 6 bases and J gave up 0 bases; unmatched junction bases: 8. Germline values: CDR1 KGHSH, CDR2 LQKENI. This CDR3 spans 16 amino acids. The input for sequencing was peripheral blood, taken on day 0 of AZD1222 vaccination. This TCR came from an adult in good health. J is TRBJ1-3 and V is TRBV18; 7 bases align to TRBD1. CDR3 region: CASSLGQANSGNTIYF. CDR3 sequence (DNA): TGTGCCAGCTCTCTCGGACAGGCAAACTCTGGAAACACCATATATTTT.